The 6 T cell receptor beta chains in this list originate from one sample, sequenced in a study of monozygotic twins with inflammatory bowel disease. TCRdb re-called the 5' RACE reads; one entry per CDR3 protein, DNA not given. The sample table includes about 300,000 distinct CDR3 sequences. Sequencing was performed on blood. The receptor source for this set is a human donor with ulcerative colitis or Crohn's disease, or a healthy co-twin of an affected twin (not recorded which).

The rearrangement joins TRBV29-1 to TRBJ2-1; the D call of TRBD2 rests on TCRdb alone, since no DNA is present to check it. The CDR3 has 14 residues. Germline V gives CDR1 SQVTM, CDR2 ANQGSEA. This chain's CDR3 is CSVALLREANEQFF.

The V gene is TRBV20-1, the J gene TRBJ1-2; no DNA is available, so the TRBD1 call from TCRdb remains unchecked. This CDR3 has 12 residues. Germline V CDR1 and CDR2: DFQATT, SNEGSKA (reference sequence). The CDR3 spells CSARGLGAGYTF.

V and J are TRBV6-2 or TRBV6-3 and TRBJ2-3; the TRBD2 assignment by TCRdb is unverifiable without DNA. CDR3 length: 16 amino acids. CDR1 is MNHEY, CDR2 SVGEGT, per germline. The CDR3 region is CASSYIGTSGGDTQYF.

The chain uses TRBV6-1 and TRBJ1-5; absent DNA, TCRdb's TRBD1 call cannot be checked. Germline CDR1 MNHNS, CDR2 SASEGT. The CDR3 sequence is 15 residues long. The chain's CDR3 is CASSRAGYSNQPQHF.

The chain uses TRBV4-3 and TRBJ2-2; the TCRdb call, TRBD1, lacks DNA for checking. The CDR3 spans 17 residues. Germline V gene lookup returns CDR1 LGHNA and CDR2 YSLEER. Here the CDR3 reads CASSQAIRKGVSGELFF.

The chain couples TRBV7-9 to TRBJ2-7; the TCRdb call, TRBD2, lacks DNA for checking. CDR3 length: 15 amino acids. Germline-derived CDR1 and CDR2 are SEHNR and FQNEAQ (reference sequence). The CDR3 region is CASSLRTSGSYEQYF.